These 18 T cell receptor beta chains came from one sample sequenced in a study of shared clonotypes between healthy human individuals. Using immunoSEQ multiplex PCR, the repertoire was profiled, and TCRdb retains in-frame clones only, with some absent. The sample yields roughly 2.2 million clones, around 93% seen once. Sequenced material: naive CD4+ T cells from PBMCs. Subset: CD45RA+ positively selected. Receptors were obtained from a man between 18 and 35 years old in good health. Some clones in this sample may be carry-over from other donors' samples.

V usage is TRBV7-2 and J usage is TRBJ2-7; 7 positions match TRBD2. Germline V gene lookup returns CDR1 SGHTA and CDR2 FQGNSA. The CDR3 is 15 residues long. With V trimmed by 1 base and J by 3 bases, 6 bases remained unmatched. CDR3 nucleotides: TGTGCCAGCAGCTTAGTCCAAGCGGGACGCTACGAGCAGTACTTC. As protein: CASSLVQAGRYEQYF.

This sequence joins TRBV11-3 and TRBJ2-5; D might be TRBD2 (5 bases). V shed 1 base and J shed 5 bases, with 8 bases lying between them. The CDR3 contains 13 residues. Per the germline V gene, CDR1 is SGHNT and CDR2 is YENEEA. The CDR3 nucleotides read TGTGCCAGCAGCTTAGGTCCGGGGGAGACCCAGTACTTC. Its protein is CASSLGPGETQYF.

This rearrangement joins TRBV6-1 to TRBJ1-2, with 8 bases matching TRBD1. J was trimmed by 9 bases and V by 10 bases; bases with no gene match: 13. This CDR3 is 13 amino acids long. Germline lookup yields CDR1 MNHNS and CDR2 SASEGT. CDR3 in DNA: TGTGCCACTCGACGGACAGGGACTTGGAGCTACACCTTC. Protein sequence: CATRRTGTWSYTF.

The CDR3 spells CASSLGGLAGRGEQFF. The CDR3 DNA follows: TGTGCCAGCAGCTTGGGTGGGCTAGCGGGACGGGGTGAGCAGTTCTTC. The chain has TRBV11-1 and TRBJ2-1; TRBD2 matches at 9 bases. Germline V lookup: CDR1 SGHAT, CDR2 FQDESV (reference sequence). The ends lost 3 bases at V and 9 bases at J; junction bases unmatched: 12. There are 16 residues in the CDR3. The variable domain in full, completed from reference TRBV11-1 and TRBJ2-1, reads EAEVAQSPRYKITEKSQAVAFWCDPISGHATLYWYRQILGQGPELLVQFQDESVVDDSQLPKDRFSAERLKGVDSTLKIQPAELGDSAMYLCASSLGGLAGRGEQFFGPGTRLTVL.

This chain connects TRBV7-2 to TRBJ1-5; no clear D. Germline V gives CDR1 SGHTA, CDR2 FQGNSA. The CDR3 totals 16 residues. V was trimmed by 5 bases and J by 0 bases, leaving 14 bases between them. The DNA of the CDR3 is TGTGCCAGCAGCCCTCTCATAAGCGATAGCAATCAGCCCCAGCATTTT. Its translation is CASSPLISDSNQPQHF.

About this clone: Other nucleotide sequences from this sample produce the same CDR3. The chain links TRBV19 to TRBJ2-7; D is perhaps TRBD1 (5 bases). Germline V gives CDR1 LNHDA, CDR2 SQIVND (reference sequence). The length of the CDR3 is 15 residues. V dropped 4 bases and J dropped 2 bases, with 15 bases sitting between them. The CDR3 DNA reads as TGTGCCAGTAGTAACCAGGGAAGGGGTCCCTACGAGCAGTACTTC. It codes for CASSNQGRGPYEQYF.

The chain couples TRBV7-2 to TRBJ2-5; D remains ambiguous. The germline gives CDR1 SGHTA, CDR2 FQGNSA. The CDR3 has 15 amino acids. Trimming took 2 bases from V and 2 from J, leaving 12 bases between them. CDR3 loop: CASSLRAAVQETQYF. The CDR3 coding sequence is TGTGCCAGCAGCTTAAGGGCGGCGGTGCAAGAGACCCAGTACTTC.

The V call is TRBV6-5, the J call TRBJ1-4, with D possibly matching TRBD1 (5 bases). Germline CDR1 is MNHEY and CDR2 is SVGAGI. The V and J ends lost 0 bases and 2 bases respectively, with 7 bases between them. The CDR3 is 15 amino acids. The CDR3 coding sequence is TGTGCCAGCAGTTACTCCCGACAGACTAATGAAAAACTGTTTTTT. It codes for CASSYSRQTNEKLFF.

This rearrangement joins TRBV7-2 to TRBJ2-7, with 13 bases matching TRBD2. Germline trimming cut 4 bases from V and 0 bases from J; bases unmatched to any gene: 12. From germline, CDR1 is SGHTA and CDR2 FQGNSA. CDR3 length: 19 amino acids. CDR3 DNA sequence: TGTGCCAGCAGCTCAGTTAGTGGGGGACTAGCGGGAAGCTCCTACGAGCAGTACTTC. Amino acid sequence: CASSSVSGGLAGSSYEQYF.

The gene calls are TRBV7-3 and TRBJ2-7; the D gene is possibly TRBD1 (6 bases). This CDR3 contains 14 residues. The V gene lost 5 bases and the J gene lost 2 bases, with 13 bases spanning the gap. Germline V gives CDR1 SGHTA, CDR2 FQGTGA. Here the CDR3 DNA reads TGTGCCAGCAGCGGTTCCGGGACAACCTACGAGCAGTACTTC. Protein: CASSGSGTTYEQYF. Based on the CDR3 plus reference TRBV7-3 and TRBJ2-7, the full variable domain is GAGVSQTPSNKVTEKGKYVELRCDPISGHTALYWYRQSLGQGPEFLIYFQGTGAADDSGLPNDRFFAVRPEGSVSTLKIQRTERGDSAVYLCASSGSGTTYEQYFGPGTRLTVT.

This clone is a singleton in its sample. The same CDR3 arises from other DNA sequences in this sample as well. The rearrangement links TRBV6-1 to TRBJ2-6; no clear D. CDR3 length: 13 residues. The ends were cut back, 5 bases at V and 1 base at J, with 3 bases in the middle. Germline lookup yields CDR1 MNHNS and CDR2 SASEGT. The DNA of the CDR3 is TGTGCCAGCAGTAGGTCTGGGGCCAACGTCCTGACTTTC. It specifies CASSRSGANVLTF.

The rearrangement links TRBV6-1 to TRBJ2-1; D is tentatively TRBD1 or TRBD2 (5 bases each). Germline assignment: CDR1 MNHNS and CDR2 SASEGT. V lost 4 bases and J lost 5, with 6 bases in between. The CDR3 spans 12 residues. The CDR3 sequence is CASSGGDNEQFF. The CDR3 bases are TGTGCCAGCAGTGGAGGGGACAATGAGCAGTTCTTC.

The genes are TRBV23-1 and TRBJ1-5; 10 nucleotides match TRBD1. TRBV23-1 carries the ORF label, with uncertain function. The CDR3 runs 16 residues. Losses at the gene ends were 4 bases for V and 7 bases for J; bases not matched to a gene: 10. The CDR3 here is CASSPGDRGSEQPQHF. In DNA, the CDR3 is TGCGCCAGCAGTCCAGGGGACAGGGGATCGGAACAGCCCCAGCATTTT.

Of note for this clone: This same CDR3 is encoded by further DNA sequences in the sample. This chain links TRBV5-1 with TRBJ2-1; TRBD1 agrees at 7 bases. Unmatched junction bases numbered 4, after V lost 1 base and J lost 0 bases. The CDR3 totals 16 residues. CDR1 is SGHRS, CDR2 YFSETQ, per germline. CDR3 coding DNA: TGCGCCAGCAGCTTGAGTGGGACAGCCTCCTACAATGAGCAGTTCTTC. This gives the protein CASSLSGTASYNEQFF.

A note on this clone: Other DNA sequences in this specimen translate into the identical CDR3. The chain employs TRBV18 and TRBJ1-1, with TRBD1 matching over 9 bases. Germline values: CDR1 KGHSH, CDR2 LQKENI. V dropped 2 bases and J dropped 4; count of bases not matched to a gene: 2. CDR3 length: 14 amino acids. The CDR3 bases are TGTGCCAGCTCACCAGCGACAGGGGGCACTGAAGCTTTCTTT. This codes for CASSPATGGTEAFF. Complete variable domain (other parts from reference TRBV18 and TRBJ1-1): NAGVMQNPRHLVRRRGQEARLRCSPMKGHSHVYWYRQLPEEGLKFMVYLQKENIIDESGMPKERFSAEFPKEGPSILRIQQVVRGDSAAYFCASSPATGGTEAFFGQGTRLTVV.

V is TRBV6-1 and J is TRBJ1-4; a possible D gene is TRBD1 (5 bases). There are 14 residues in the CDR3. The germline CDR1 and CDR2 sequences are MNHNS and SASEGT. Trimming took 11 bases from V and 4 from J, leaving 17 bases between them. In nucleotides, the CDR3 is TGTGCCTTGGGGGACTGGAGGAGTAATGAAAAACTGTTTTTT. This sequence encodes CALGDWRSNEKLFF.

The rearrangement uses TRBV7-2 and TRBJ2-7; tentative D call: TRBD1 (5 bases). This CDR3 is 16 amino acids long. From germline, CDR1 is SGHTA and CDR2 FQGNSA. The V end lost 5 bases, the J end lost 3 bases, and 20 bases lay between the germline ends. The CDR3 nucleotides read TGTGCCAGCAGCCGCAGTATGGGGCAGAATCTCTACGAGCAGTACTTC. This codes for CASSRSMGQNLYEQYF.

Details on this clone: The sample has other DNA sequences that encode this CDR3 too. V and J are TRBV30 and TRBJ2-5; D gene ambiguous. The length of the CDR3 is 11 residues. The germline CDR1 and CDR2 sequences are GTSNPN and SVGIG (reference sequence). V was trimmed by 0 bases and J by 5 bases, leaving 4 bases between them. Here the CDR3 reads CAWSVGETQYF. The CDR3 DNA reads as TGTGCCTGGAGTGTTGGGGAGACCCAGTACTTC.